This T cell receptor (beta chain) was documented in a study of response to subunit inactivated influenza vaccine. Germline V gene sequence: CDR1 LGHNA, CDR2 YSLEER. There are 15 residues in the CDR3. Trimming took off 5 bases at V and 4 bases at J, with 16 bases between the two ends. TCRdb re-called the RT-PCR reads with MiXCR, one entry per CDR3 protein. The table records 530,000 or so distinct CDR3 sequences, 11% to 15% of them present only once. A word on this clonotype: The antigen is undetermined.

Study-wide results and limits: A suggestion made by the authors is that each seasonal influenza vaccination recruits few new T cells.

The chain combines TRBV4-3 with TRBJ2-3, with D hard to call. The sequence was obtained from a man between 45 and 60 years old who received an inactivated influenza vaccine. The sample in question was PBMCs from blood, obtained 11 to 12 days after vaccination. The CDR3 sequence is CASSMDPGGADTQYF. The CDR3 bases are TGCGCCAGCAGCATGGACCCAGGTGGGGCAGATACGCAGTATTTT.